This T cell receptor (beta chain) appears in the sequencing data of a study of T cell responses to AZD1222 COVID-19 vaccine. Assay used: immunoSEQ multiplex PCR; TCRdb lists only in-frame clones, some missing. The repertoire includes around 150,000 clones, 94% of them detected once, and approximately 0.64% sits in the top ten. Concerning this clone itself: Germline and junction disagree at one end, which may indicate a read error.

Germline CDR1 reads LGHNA; CDR2 reads YNFKEQ. The CDR3 consists of 15 residues. The origin of this receptor is an adult in good health. This chain joins TRBV4-2 and TRBJ2-1, with 9 bases lining up with TRBD2. The starting material was peripheral blood, obtained on day 0 of AZD1222 vaccination. The CDR3 DNA is TGTGCCAGCAGACAAGCGGGAGGTTCTTACAATGAGCAGTTCTTC. Translation: CASRQAGGSYNEQFF.